This TCR beta chain was documented in a study of blood T cell repertoires in COVID-19. For the study at large: COVID-19 samples, acute and convalescent, were from the United States, Italy and Spain. T cells, B-cell-depleted T cells, or PBMCs provided the cDNA or gDNA that served as material.

The germline V gene has CDR1 LGHNA and CDR2 YNFKEQ. V lost 0 bases and J lost 6, with 14 bases in between. CDR3 length equals 15 residues. Per the study methods: For nucleated cells, counts were estimated from reference gene primer amplification. Data came from immunoSEQ multiplex PCR; TCRdb stores just in-frame clones and leaves some out. That table furnishes V, J and clone size, whereas the DNA furnished D and trimming. The sample consists of about 42,000 clones, 88% of them appearing once. The receptor comes from a human donor in a cohort sampled during active COVID-19. V is TRBV4-2 and J is TRBJ1-2; maybe TRBD1 (5 bases). Material: peripheral blood. CDR3 sequence reads: CASSQDVGRADGYTF. The CDR3 nucleotides are TGTGCCAGCAGCCAAGACGTCGGCAGGGCGGATGGCTACACCTTC.